The following is a TCR beta chain sequence with its context. The junction shows a germline mismatch at one end, possibly a read error. These data originate in a study of cytomegalovirus exposure and HLA in healthy donors. Across the study: There were about 86 million unique TCRs (from HLA-typed donors) in an early data release.

This CDR3 has 15 residues. Germline loops: CDR1 SEHNR, CDR2 FQNEAQ (reference sequence). The PCR used 60 Vbeta and 13 Jbeta primers. Sequenced by immunoSEQ multiplex PCR; TCRdb stores in-frame clones only, minus some. The sample gives 150,000 to 200,000 clones, around three quarters of which show up once; approximately 7.1% is in the top ten. Sequencing was performed on PBMCs. This clonotype was obtained from a middle-aged man in good health and CMV-seropositive. The chain joins TRBV7-9 to TRBJ1-5, with 11 positions matching TRBD1. This chain's CDR3 is CSSSLGRDRGQPQHF. CDR3 nucleotide sequence: TGTTCCAGCAGCTTAGGGCGGGACAGGGGGCAGCCCCAGCATTTT.